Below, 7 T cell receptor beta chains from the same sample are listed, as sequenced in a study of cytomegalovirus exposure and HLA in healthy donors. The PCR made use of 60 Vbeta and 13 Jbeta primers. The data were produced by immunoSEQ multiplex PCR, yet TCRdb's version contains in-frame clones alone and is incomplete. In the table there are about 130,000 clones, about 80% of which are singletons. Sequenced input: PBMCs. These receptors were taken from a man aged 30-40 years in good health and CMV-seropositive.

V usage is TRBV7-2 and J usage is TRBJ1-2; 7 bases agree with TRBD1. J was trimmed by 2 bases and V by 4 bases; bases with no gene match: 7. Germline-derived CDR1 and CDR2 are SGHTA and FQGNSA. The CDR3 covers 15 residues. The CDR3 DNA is TGTGCCAGCAGCTCCGCCGTGACAGGGAACTATGGCTACACCTTC. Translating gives CASSSAVTGNYGYTF.

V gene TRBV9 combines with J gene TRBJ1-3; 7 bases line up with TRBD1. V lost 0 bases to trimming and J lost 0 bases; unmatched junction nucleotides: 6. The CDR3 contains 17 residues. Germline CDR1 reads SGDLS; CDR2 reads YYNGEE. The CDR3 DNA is TGTGCCAGCAGCGTAGAGGGACAGCTGAGCTCTGGAAACACCATATATTTT. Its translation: CASSVEGQLSSGNTIYF.

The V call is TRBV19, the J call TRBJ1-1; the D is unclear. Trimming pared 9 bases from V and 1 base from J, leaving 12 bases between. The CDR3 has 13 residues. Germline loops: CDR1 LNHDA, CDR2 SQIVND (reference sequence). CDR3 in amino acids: CASRLNPNTEAFF. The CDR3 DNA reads TGTGCCAGCCGACTGAATCCGAACACTGAAGCTTTCTTT. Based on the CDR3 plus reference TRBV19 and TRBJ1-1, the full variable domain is DGGITQSPKYLFRKEGQNVTLSCEQNLNHDAMYWYRQDPGQGLRLIYYSQIVNDFQKGDIAEGYSVSREKKESFPLTVTSAQKNPTAFYLCASRLNPNTEAFFGQGTRLTVV.

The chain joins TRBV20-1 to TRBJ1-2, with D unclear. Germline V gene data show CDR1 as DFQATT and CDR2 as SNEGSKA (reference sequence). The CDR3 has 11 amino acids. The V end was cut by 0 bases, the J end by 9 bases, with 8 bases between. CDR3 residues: CSARERVRYTF. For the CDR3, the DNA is TGCAGTGCTAGAGAGCGGGTTCGCTACACCTTC.

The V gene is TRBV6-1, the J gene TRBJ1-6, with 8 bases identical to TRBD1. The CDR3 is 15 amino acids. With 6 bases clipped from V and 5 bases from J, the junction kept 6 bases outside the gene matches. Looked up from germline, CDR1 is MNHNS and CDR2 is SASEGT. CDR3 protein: CASRLGQGHNSPLHF. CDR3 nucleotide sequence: TGTGCCAGCAGGCTTGGACAGGGCCATAATTCACCCCTCCACTTT.

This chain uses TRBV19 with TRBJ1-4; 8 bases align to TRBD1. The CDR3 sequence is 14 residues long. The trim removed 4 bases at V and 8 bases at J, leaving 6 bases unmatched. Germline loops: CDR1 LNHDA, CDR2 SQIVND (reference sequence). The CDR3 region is CASSTTGGGEKLFF. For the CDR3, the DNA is TGTGCCAGTAGTACAACAGGGGGAGGCGAAAAACTGTTTTTT. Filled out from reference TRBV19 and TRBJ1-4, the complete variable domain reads DGGITQSPKYLFRKEGQNVTLSCEQNLNHDAMYWYRQDPGQGLRLIYYSQIVNDFQKGDIAEGYSVSREKKESFPLTVTSAQKNPTAFYLCASSTTGGGEKLFFGSGTQLSVL.

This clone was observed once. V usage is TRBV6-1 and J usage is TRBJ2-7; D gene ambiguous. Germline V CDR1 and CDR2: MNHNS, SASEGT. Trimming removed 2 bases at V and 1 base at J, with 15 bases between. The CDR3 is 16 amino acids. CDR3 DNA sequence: TGTGCCAGCAGTGAATTAACGGGTTTGAGGTCCTACGAGCAGTACTTC. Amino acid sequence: CASSELTGLRSYEQYF.